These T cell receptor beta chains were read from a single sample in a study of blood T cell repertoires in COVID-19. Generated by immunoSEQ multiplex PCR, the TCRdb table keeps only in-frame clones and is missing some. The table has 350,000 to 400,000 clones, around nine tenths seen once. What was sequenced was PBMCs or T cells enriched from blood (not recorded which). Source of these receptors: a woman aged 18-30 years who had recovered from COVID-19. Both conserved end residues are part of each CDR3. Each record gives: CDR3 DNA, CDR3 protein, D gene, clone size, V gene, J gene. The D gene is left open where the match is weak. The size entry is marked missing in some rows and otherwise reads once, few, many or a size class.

cdr3_nt: TGTGCCAGCAGCCAAGGGAGCGGAAACACCATATATTTT
cdr3_aa: CASSQGSGNTIYF
d_call: -
clone_size: -
v_call: TRBV4-2
j_call: TRBJ1-3

cdr3_nt: TGTGCCAGCAGCCAAAGGGAGGGTTCCACTGAAGCTTTCTTT
cdr3_aa: CASSQREGSTEAFF
d_call: -
clone_size: -
v_call: TRBV3-1/TRBV3-2
j_call: TRBJ1-1

cdr3_nt: TGCAGCGTTGAAAGGGGGCGCGGCTATGGCTACACCTTC
cdr3_aa: CSVERGRGYGYTF
d_call: TRBD1
clone_size: once
v_call: TRBV29-1
j_call: TRBJ1-2

cdr3_nt: TGCGCCAGCAGCCACCCACCCAGGGGGCAGAGCACAGATACGCAGTATTTT
cdr3_aa: CASSHPPRGQSTDTQYF
d_call: TRBD1
clone_size: -
v_call: TRBV4-1
j_call: TRBJ2-3

cdr3_nt: TGTGCCATCAGTGAGTCGACTAACAGTCTGAACACTGAAGCTTTCTTT
cdr3_aa: CAISESTNSLNTEAFF
d_call: -
clone_size: few
v_call: TRBV10-3
j_call: TRBJ1-1

cdr3_nt: TGTGCCAGCAGCCGGAGCCCACTAAATGAGCAGTTCTTC
cdr3_aa: CASSRSPLNEQFF
d_call: -
clone_size: -
v_call: TRBV14
j_call: TRBJ2-1

cdr3_nt: TGCAGTGCTAGTGTAGGGATAGAACAGGGGCTTTCGAGCATGAACACTGAAGCTTTCTTT
cdr3_aa: CSASVGIEQGLSSMNTEAFF
d_call: TRBD1
clone_size: -
v_call: TRBV20-1
j_call: TRBJ1-1

cdr3_nt: TGTGCCAGCAGCTCTACAGGGTACGAGCAGTACTTC
cdr3_aa: CASSSTGYEQYF
d_call: -
clone_size: -
v_call: TRBV28
j_call: TRBJ2-7

cdr3_nt: TGTGCCAGCAGTTACTCGCTCAGCGGGGGCCACACAGATACGCAGTATTTT
cdr3_aa: CASSYSLSGGHTDTQYF
d_call: TRBD2
clone_size: once
v_call: TRBV6-2/TRBV6-3
j_call: TRBJ2-3

cdr3_nt: TGTGCCAGCAGCCCAAGGACAGAAGCAATTGCAACTAATGAAAAACTGTTTTTT
cdr3_aa: CASSPRTEAIATNEKLFF
d_call: -
clone_size: -
v_call: TRBV7-8
j_call: TRBJ1-4

cdr3_nt: TGCGCCAGCAGCCAAGACAGGGATAGGGACACTGAAGCTTTCTTT
cdr3_aa: CASSQDRDRDTEAFF
d_call: -
clone_size: few
v_call: TRBV4-1
j_call: TRBJ1-1

cdr3_nt: TGTGCCAGCAGTTACCTCGGGACAGGGAGCAATCAGCCCCAGCATTTT
cdr3_aa: CASSYLGTGSNQPQHF
d_call: TRBD1
clone_size: -
v_call: TRBV6-2/TRBV6-3
j_call: TRBJ1-5

cdr3_nt: TGCGCCAGCAGCTCAGGGGGTGGTGAGGAGAATGGCTACACCTTC
cdr3_aa: CASSSGGGEENGYTF
d_call: TRBD1
clone_size: -
v_call: TRBV5-1
j_call: TRBJ1-2

cdr3_nt: TGTGCCAGTAGTAGGGGACAGCTCTACACGGGGGATACTAAGGAAGCTTTCTTT
cdr3_aa: CASSRGQLYTGDTKEAFF
d_call: TRBD1
clone_size: -
v_call: TRBV19
j_call: TRBJ1-1

cdr3_nt: TGTGCCAGCAGCTTAGTTTCCCCTCCAGATACGCAGTATTTT
cdr3_aa: CASSLVSPPDTQYF
d_call: -
clone_size: -
v_call: TRBV11-2
j_call: TRBJ2-3

cdr3_nt: TGTGCCACCGGACAGACGAGCACAGATACGCAGTATTTT
cdr3_aa: CATGQTSTDTQYF
d_call: -
clone_size: -
v_call: TRBV10-3
j_call: TRBJ2-3

cdr3_nt: TGCGCCAGCAGTCAATACTCACAGGGGTATAATTCACCCGAAAGTCGCTTT
cdr3_aa: CASSQYSQGYNSPESRF
d_call: TRBD1
clone_size: once
v_call: TRBV23-1
j_call: TRBJ1-6

cdr3_nt: TGTGCCAGCAGCGGTATGGGACTAGCCGGGGTCGGTACCCAGTACTTC
cdr3_aa: CASSGMGLAGVGTQYF
d_call: TRBD2
clone_size: -
v_call: TRBV5-6
j_call: TRBJ2-5

cdr3_nt: TGTGCCAGCAGCTACAACTACGAGCAGTACTTC
cdr3_aa: CASSYNYEQYF
d_call: -
clone_size: -
v_call: TRBV3-1/TRBV3-2
j_call: TRBJ2-7

cdr3_nt: TGCAGTGCTAGTCGTGGGGGGGCCCGCACAGATACGCAGTATTTT
cdr3_aa: CSASRGGARTDTQYF
d_call: -
clone_size: -
v_call: TRBV20-1
j_call: TRBJ2-3

cdr3_nt: TGTGCCAGCAGTTACCCCGGGACAGGGCGCTACGAGCAGTACTTC
cdr3_aa: CASSYPGTGRYEQYF
d_call: TRBD1
clone_size: -
v_call: TRBV6-5
j_call: TRBJ2-7

cdr3_nt: TGTGCCAGCTCACTATATAACAATGAGCAGTTCTTC
cdr3_aa: CASSLYNNEQFF
d_call: -
clone_size: -
v_call: TRBV18
j_call: TRBJ2-1

cdr3_nt: TGTGCCAGCAGCTTAGCGGGGCTGGTGGTTGAAAAACTGTTTTTT
cdr3_aa: CASSLAGLVVEKLFF
d_call: -
clone_size: -
v_call: TRBV7-9
j_call: TRBJ1-4

cdr3_nt: TGTGCCAGCAGGGAGGCGAGGGGGCGGGGGGCGGAGACCCAGTACTTC
cdr3_aa: CASREARGRGAETQYF
d_call: -
clone_size: -
v_call: TRBV2
j_call: TRBJ2-5

cdr3_nt: TGTGCCAGCGCCTACCCACTCAGAGGGAACACTGAAGCTTTCTTT
cdr3_aa: CASAYPLRGNTEAFF
d_call: -
clone_size: -
v_call: TRBV6-5
j_call: TRBJ1-1

cdr3_nt: TGTGCCAGCAGCCGGCCGGGAGAAAGCTATGGCTACACCTTC
cdr3_aa: CASSRPGESYGYTF
d_call: -
clone_size: -
v_call: TRBV7-2
j_call: TRBJ1-2

cdr3_nt: TGCGCCAGCGCCACGGGGGAGGGGTACTACGAGCAGTACTTC
cdr3_aa: CASATGEGYYEQYF
d_call: TRBD2
clone_size: -
v_call: TRBV5-1
j_call: TRBJ2-7

cdr3_nt: TGTGCCAGCAGTGAGTTCCGGGGAACAGGGGGCTTTGGAGAGACCCAGTACTTC
cdr3_aa: CASSEFRGTGGFGETQYF
d_call: TRBD1
clone_size: -
v_call: TRBV6-1
j_call: TRBJ2-5

cdr3_nt: TGTGCCAGTAGTAGCTGGGGACAGGGTGGGCAGCCCCAGCATTTT
cdr3_aa: CASSSWGQGGQPQHF
d_call: TRBD1
clone_size: -
v_call: TRBV19
j_call: TRBJ1-5

cdr3_nt: TGTGCCAGCAGCTTGGCTCCGGGGTTGGTCAACTATGGCTACACCTTC
cdr3_aa: CASSLAPGLVNYGYTF
d_call: -
clone_size: few
v_call: TRBV5-6
j_call: TRBJ1-2

cdr3_nt: TGCGCCAGCAGTGATGGGGGCAAGGCTGGAAACACCATATATTTT
cdr3_aa: CASSDGGKAGNTIYF
d_call: -
clone_size: -
v_call: TRBV10-2
j_call: TRBJ1-3

cdr3_nt: TGTGCCACAAGTGGGGGCAGGCCCACAGATACGCAGTATTTT
cdr3_aa: CATSGGRPTDTQYF
d_call: -
clone_size: -
v_call: TRBV27
j_call: TRBJ2-3

cdr3_nt: TGTGCCAGCAGCCAAGGGACAGCCTATAATTCACCCCTCCACTTT
cdr3_aa: CASSQGTAYNSPLHF
d_call: -
clone_size: -
v_call: TRBV14
j_call: TRBJ1-6

cdr3_nt: TGCGCCAGCAGCAAGGACAGGGTCTCCACCGGGGAGCTGTTTTTT
cdr3_aa: CASSKDRVSTGELFF
d_call: TRBD1
clone_size: -
v_call: TRBV5-1
j_call: TRBJ2-2

cdr3_nt: TGTGCCAGCAGTTTGTTAAGCGGGGCTGCGGAAGCTTTCTTT
cdr3_aa: CASSLLSGAAEAFF
d_call: -
clone_size: -
v_call: TRBV28
j_call: TRBJ1-1

cdr3_nt: TGTGCCAGCAGCTCGGGACAGGGGCCCAAAAACATTCAGTACTTC
cdr3_aa: CASSSGQGPKNIQYF
d_call: TRBD1
clone_size: -
v_call: TRBV5-4
j_call: TRBJ2-4

cdr3_nt: TGTGCCAGCAGCATTCCCACCGGGGGCTACACCTTC
cdr3_aa: CASSIPTGGYTF
d_call: -
clone_size: -
v_call: TRBV7-9
j_call: TRBJ1-2